This is a list of T cell receptor beta chains from one sample in a study of neurological immune-mediated disorders. TCRdb used MiXCR to reprocess the 5' RACE reads, holding one entry per CDR3 protein. The table lists about 33,000 distinct CDR3 sequences, 1.5% of them singletons. The specimen was PBMCs. These receptors all come from a woman in her 30s with multiple sclerosis. Both conserved end residues are part of each CDR3. The order of the fields is V gene, D gene, J gene, clone size, CDR3 DNA, CDR3 protein. D genes are given only for firm matches. Size tells how often a clone was seen (once, few, many) or the class of an expanded clone, and some rows leave it out.

>TRBV18|TRBD2|TRBJ2-2|many
TGTGCCAGCTCACCAGAACTAGCGGGGGCCCGGAACACCGGGGAGCTGTTTTTT
CASSPELAGARNTGELFF
>TRBV5-1|-|TRBJ2-7|many
TGCGCCAGCAGCTTGGCCCTGGGGACGGGCGAGCAGTACTTC
CASSLALGTGEQYF
>TRBV5-5|-|TRBJ2-1|many
TGTGCCAGCAGCTTGGGGCTATACAATGAGCAGTTCTTC
CASSLGLYNEQFF
>TRBV21-1|-|TRBJ1-3|many
TGTGCCAGGAGGGGAAACACCATATATTTT
CARRGNTIYF
>TRBV4-1|-|TRBJ1-2|many
TGCGCCAGCAGCCCAGAGAACGGGCGTAGAGGCTACACCTTC
CASSPENGRRGYTF
>TRBV6-2/TRBV6-3|TRBD2|TRBJ2-7|many
TGTGCCAGCAGTGCGACTAGCGGGGGTATCTCCTACGAGCAGTACTTC
CASSATSGGISYEQYF
>TRBV9|TRBD2|TRBJ2-3|many
TGTGCCAGCAGCGTAGGGTTAGCGGGGTACACAGATACGCAGTATTTT
CASSVGLAGYTDTQYF
>TRBV9|-|TRBJ2-1|many
TGTGCCAGCAGCTTCAGTGGCGATGAGCAGTTCTTC
CASSFSGDEQFF
>TRBV7-6|-|TRBJ2-3|few
TGTGCCAGCAGCGGGATCACAGATACGCAGTATTTT
CASSGITDTQYF
>TRBV29-1|-|TRBJ1-1|many
TGCAGCGTTGGGCGAGATTTAGGGAACACTGAAGCTTTCTTT
CSVGRDLGNTEAFF
>TRBV6-5|-|TRBJ2-1|many
TGTGCCAGCGCCCGGGCAAATGAGCAGTTCTTC
CASARANEQFF
>TRBV5-6|TRBD2|TRBJ2-3|many
TGTGCCAGCAGCTCCATTAGCGGGGAGACTAATACGCAGTATTTT
CASSSISGETNTQYF
>TRBV7-6|-|TRBJ2-1|many
TGTGCCAGCAGTTCCGAGGGTCCGGAGCAGTTCTTC
CASSSEGPEQFF
>TRBV5-1|-|TRBJ1-1|many
TGCGCCAGCAGCTTGATTGGCACTGAAGCTTTCTTT
CASSLIGTEAFF
>TRBV12-3/TRBV12-4|-|TRBJ2-4|many
TGTGCCAGCAGTTTTAGGGCAGGACTAGCCAAAAACATTCAGTACTTC
CASSFRAGLAKNIQYF
>TRBV7-9|-|TRBJ2-1|many
TGTGCCAGCAGCTTGGAGGGGGTTTCCAATGAGCAGTTCTTC
CASSLEGVSNEQFF
>TRBV6-2/TRBV6-3|-|TRBJ2-6|many
TGTGCCAGCAGTTACGGGGTCTCTGGGGCCAACGTCCTGACTTTC
CASSYGVSGANVLTF
>TRBV10-3|-|TRBJ2-7|-
TGTGCCATCAGTGATAAACAGGAGCAGTACTTC
CAISDKQEQYF
>TRBV5-1|-|TRBJ1-2|many
TGCGCCAGCAGCTTGGAGGGGGACTATGGCTACACCTTC
CASSLEGDYGYTF
>TRBV9|-|TRBJ2-3|many
TGTGCCAGCAGCGTTCGTGATAATCGAGGTGATACGCAGTATTTT
CASSVRDNRGDTQYF
>TRBV6-2/TRBV6-3|-|TRBJ1-6|many
TGTGCCAGTGGAGACAATTCACCCCTCCACTTT
CASGDNSPLHF
>TRBV6-5|-|TRBJ2-1|many
TGTGCCAGCAGTTCGAAACAAGCCTACAATGAGCAGTTCTTC
CASSSKQAYNEQFF
>TRBV20-1|-|TRBJ2-7|many
TGCAGTGCTAGAGAATCGGATTGGGGCTCCTACGAGCAGTACTTC
CSARESDWGSYEQYF
>TRBV5-1|TRBD1|TRBJ2-7|many
TGCGCCAGCAGCACCGGGACAGGAGCCTACGAGCAGTACTTC
CASSTGTGAYEQYF
>TRBV7-2|-|TRBJ2-2|many
TGTGCCAGCAGCTTTGAGATCGGGGAGCTGTTTTTT
CASSFEIGELFF
>TRBV5-6|TRBD2|TRBJ2-5|many
TGTGCCAGCAGCTTATTCGGGGGGGCCGGGGAGACCCAGTACTTC
CASSLFGGAGETQYF
>TRBV5-1|-|TRBJ1-1|many
TGCGCCAGCAGCTTGGCCAATCGGGTCACTGAAGCTTTCTTT
CASSLANRVTEAFF
>TRBV15|-|TRBJ2-3|many
TGTGCCACCAGCAGAGATTGGGATACGCAGTATTTT
CATSRDWDTQYF
>TRBV5-1|-|TRBJ2-7|many
TGCGCCAGCAGCCACCACTACGAGCAGTACTTC
CASSHHYEQYF
>TRBV6-5|-|TRBJ2-5|many
TGTGCCAGCAGTTACGGACCCGGGGTGGGGGAGACCCAGTACTTC
CASSYGPGVGETQYF
>TRBV20-1|-|TRBJ1-1|many
TGCAGTGCTTACAGTGGGGCGGACACTGAAGCTTTCTTT
CSAYSGADTEAFF
>TRBV5-1|-|TRBJ2-2|many
TGCGCCAGCAGCTTGGGAGTCACCGGGGAGCTGTTTTTT
CASSLGVTGELFF
>TRBV6-2/TRBV6-3|-|TRBJ2-7|many
TGTGCCAGCAGTTTGCGGGACAGTAGACTCTACGAGCAGTACTTC
CASSLRDSRLYEQYF
>TRBV29-1|-|TRBJ2-3|many
TGCAGCGTTCGGCCTAGCACAGATACGCAGTATTTT
CSVRPSTDTQYF
>TRBV7-8|-|TRBJ2-3|many
TGTGCCAGCAGCTTAGGAAGGACAACAGATACGCAGTATTTT
CASSLGRTTDTQYF
>TRBV29-1|-|TRBJ2-1|many
TGCAGCGTTTTACTTGCCGATTACAATGAGCAGTTCTTC
CSVLLADYNEQFF
>TRBV5-1|-|TRBJ2-1|many
TGCGCCAGCAGCTTCAGTGATGGGGCCAATGAGCAGTTCTTC
CASSFSDGANEQFF
>TRBV12-3/TRBV12-4|-|TRBJ1-1|many
TGTGCCAGCAGTAAAGCGAACACTGAAGCTTTCTTT
CASSKANTEAFF
>TRBV10-3|-|TRBJ1-2|many
TGTGCCATCAGTGATGGTCAACTCGACTATGGCTACACCTTC
CAISDGQLDYGYTF
>TRBV2|-|TRBJ1-3|many
TGTGCCAGCAGTGTAACCGTGGCGTATGGAAACACCATATATTTT
CASSVTVAYGNTIYF
>TRBV5-1|-|TRBJ2-6|many
TGCGCCAGCAGTGTAACCTCTGGGGCCAACGTCCTGACTTTC
CASSVTSGANVLTF
>TRBV20-1|-|TRBJ1-5|many
TGCAGTGCCAGACAGGCCCCCGGGCCCCAGCATTTT
CSARQAPGPQHF
>TRBV10-3|-|TRBJ2-3|many
TGTGCCATCAGTGAGGGTGGCGGGGGCACAGATACGCAGTATTTT
CAISEGGGGTDTQYF
>TRBV7-9|-|TRBJ1-3|many
TGTGCCAGCAGCTTATCGGGCTCTGGAAACACCATATATTTT
CASSLSGSGNTIYF
>TRBV10-3|TRBD1|TRBJ2-3|many
TGTGCCATCAGTGAGTCGTCAGGGGGCAGATTTACAGATACGCAGTATTTT
CAISESSGGRFTDTQYF
>TRBV20-1|-|TRBJ1-2|many
TGCAGTGCCGTTCCTGAGAGTAACTATGGCTACACCTTC
CSAVPESNYGYTF
>TRBV4-1|-|TRBJ1-1|many
TGCGCCAGCAGCCGGGACGACAGGAGGGGATTGCACACTGAAGCTTTCTTT
CASSRDDRRGLHTEAFF
>TRBV20-1|TRBD2|TRBJ2-3|many
TGCAGTGCTTCGGGACTAGCGGGGTTGGTTAAGCAGTATTTT
CSASGLAGLVKQYF
>TRBV20-1|-|TRBJ2-7|many
TGCAGTGCTGCAGAGGGTTATCTGGCCTACGAGCAGTACTTC
CSAAEGYLAYEQYF
>TRBV12-3/TRBV12-4|-|TRBJ2-7|many
TGTGCCAGCAGTTTAGCGCAGTCAGGGGCCTATCGGGAGCAGTACTTC
CASSLAQSGAYREQYF
>TRBV7-2|-|TRBJ1-1|many
TGTGCCAGCAGCTTAATAACGACTGAAGCTTTCTTT
CASSLITTEAFF
>TRBV3-1|TRBD2|TRBJ2-5|many
TGTGCCAGCAGCCAATATCGAGCGGGGCGAGAGACCCAGTACTTC
CASSQYRAGRETQYF
>TRBV7-2|-|TRBJ2-1|many
TGTGCCAGCAGCTTGCAGCGGTACAATGAGCAGTTCTTC
CASSLQRYNEQFF